The clone carrying this T cell receptor beta chain was seen ten or more times. The target antigen is unknown. The sample belongs to a study of regulatory T cells in long-lasting Graves disease. Arm-PCR of CDR3 regions and iRepertoire HTBI primers were used to build TCR beta libraries. MiXCR, applied by TCRdb to the multiplex PCR reads, yields one record per CDR3 protein. The sample yields hundreds of thousands of distinct CDR3 sequences, 16% seen once. Findings and caveats of the study: Accuracy was perhaps lowered by the small sample size.

The CDR3 extends over 15 amino acids. The V and J ends lost 4 bases and 4 bases, in that order; junction bases with no gene match: 8. The germline V gene encodes CDR1 SGHRS and CDR2 YFSETQ. The time point here: newly diagnosed GD, antithyroid drugs for less than 3 months. The TCR library was made from RNA that had been extracted from PBMCs in TRIzol. The data were also submitted as part of a second study, on T cells in Graves' hyperthyroidism and ophthalmopathy. That paper notes: First-round RT-PCR of the TCR CDR3 relied on the HTBI primer set.

Sequencing used peripheral blood mononuclear cells (PBMCs), obtained at new diagnosis, from a patient treated with antithyroid drugs. The chain employs TRBV5-1 and TRBJ1-1, with 9 bases aligning to TRBD1. This sequence originates from a man aged 35 to 55 with Graves disease. CDR3 protein: CASSPGGTGSTEAFF. CDR3 sequence (DNA): TGCGCCAGCAGCCCTGGGGGGACAGGGTCCACTGAAGCTTTCTTT.